This section outlines one TCR beta chain sequence together with its context. This sample was included in a study of glioma-infiltrating T cells after dendritic cell vaccination. No glioblastoma patient carried an isocitrate dehydrogenase mutation. The CDR3 contains 14 residues. CDR1 and CDR2 (germline): SGHAT, FQNNGV. The V and J ends lost 0 bases and 12 bases respectively, with 15 bases between them. The immunoSEQ assay amplified TCRB CDR3 from up to roughly 2 ug DNA. Sequencing used immunoSEQ multiplex PCR; TCRdb keeps in-frame clones, though not all of them. In the table there are about 92,000 clones, 85% to 90% of which are singletons.

The clonotype originates from a human donor with glioblastoma. The chain links TRBV11-2 to TRBJ2-1; D remains unclear. Sequenced here: blood, sampled before dendritic cell vaccination. CDR3 in DNA: TGTGCCAGCAGCTTAGATGGCCCCTCTTTTGCGCAGTTCTTC. The encoded protein is CASSLDGPSFAQFF.